These 29 T cell receptor beta chains were sequenced from one sample in a study of T cell changes during pregnancy in multiple sclerosis. Generated by immunoSEQ multiplex PCR, the TCRdb table keeps only in-frame clones and is missing some. The sample records approximately 31,000 clones, under 95% being singletons. Sequenced material: CD4+ T cells from peripheral blood mononuclear cells, taken in the second trimester of pregnancy. The receptor source for this set is a female donor with multiple sclerosis, enrolled in a pregnancy study.

The chain combines TRBV2 with TRBJ2-5; D remains ambiguous. V lost 9 bases and J 0 bases, leaving 8 bases between the germline ends. From germline, CDR1 is SNHLY and CDR2 FYNNEI. The length of the CDR3 is 12 residues. The CDR3 region is CASGEYQETQYF. The CDR3 DNA sequence: TGTGCCAGTGGAGAGTACCAAGAGACCCAGTACTTC.

The chain employs TRBV19 and TRBJ2-7; 11 bases line up with TRBD1. This CDR3 is built from 13 residues. CDR1 LNHDA and CDR2 SQIVND come from the germline V gene (reference sequence). J gave up 5 bases and V 6 bases, and 3 bases lay outside the gene matches. The CDR3 sequence is CASRGQGDHEQYF. In nucleotides, the CDR3 is TGTGCCAGTAGGGGACAGGGGGACCACGAGCAGTACTTC.

This rearrangement joins TRBV7-7 to TRBJ2-5; weak D call: TRBD2 (6 bases). V lost 5 bases and J 2 bases, leaving 9 bases between the germline ends. Germline V lookup: CDR1 SSHAT, CDR2 FNYEAQ (reference sequence). The CDR3 loop spans 13 amino acids. CDR3 nucleotide sequence: TGTGCCAGCAGCCGGGACTTTCAAGAGACCCAGTACTTC. Translating gives CASSRDFQETQYF.

The chain combines TRBV9 with TRBJ2-2; 12 bases align to TRBD2. CDR3 length: 16 residues. V dropped 4 bases and J dropped 6; count of bases not matched to a gene: 7. Germline-derived CDR1 and CDR2 are SGDLS and YYNGEE. CDR3 DNA sequence: TGTGCCAGCAGCTTCGCTAGCGGGAGGGCTCCCGGGGAGCTGTTTTTT. It specifies CASSFASGRAPGELFF.

V gene TRBV5-5 combines with J gene TRBJ2-1, with TRBD2 matching over 7 bases. Germline V gene sequence: CDR1 SGHKS, CDR2 YYEKEE (reference sequence). This CDR3 has 16 residues. V lost 4 bases, J lost 0 bases, and 7 bases stayed unmatched. The CDR3 nucleotides are TGTGCCAGCAGCCCCGTGACTAGCCCCTCCTACAATGAGCAGTTCTTC. Amino acids: CASSPVTSPSYNEQFF.

The chain is built from TRBV6-5 and TRBJ2-2, with 8 nucleotides matching TRBD1. CDR3 length: 15 residues. Trimming took 5 bases from V and 1 from J; bases not matched to a gene: 3. Germline V gives CDR1 MNHEY, CDR2 SVGAGI. The CDR3 sequence: CASSKTGVNTGELFF. CDR3 nucleotides: TGTGCCAGCAGTAAGACAGGGGTGAACACCGGGGAGCTGTTTTTT.

This chain joins TRBV5-4 and TRBJ2-3; D gene unclear. V was cut by 5 bases and J by 1 base, with 11 bases left in between. From germline, CDR1 is SGHNT and CDR2 YYREEE (reference sequence). The CDR3 spans 14 residues. The CDR3 DNA sequence: TGTGCCAGCAGAGGCGCTAGAGGCACAGATACGCAGTATTTT. Translated: CASRGARGTDTQYF.

The V gene is TRBV25-1, the J gene TRBJ1-2, with TRBD1 matching 7 bases. Germline CDR1 reads MGHDK; CDR2 reads SYGVNS. With 5 bases clipped from V and 4 bases from J, the junction kept 13 bases outside the gene matches. This CDR3 is built from 16 residues. As DNA, the CDR3 is TGTGCCAGCAGTCCTTCGGGACAGCTAAGGGGCTATGGCTACACCTTC. The encoded protein is CASSPSGQLRGYGYTF.

The chain carries TRBV12-5 and TRBJ1-5; unclear D gene. This CDR3 is built from 14 residues. The V end was cut by 1 base, the J end by 4 bases, with 8 bases between. Germline CDR1 and CDR2: LGHNT and FRNRAP. CDR3 amino acids: CASGLERTNQPQHF. For the CDR3, the DNA is TGTGCTAGTGGTTTGGAGCGAACTAATCAGCCCCAGCATTTT. The complete variable domain, with remaining parts taken from reference TRBV12-5 and TRBJ1-5, reads DARVTQTPRHKVTEMGQEVTMRCQPILGHNTVFWYRQTMMQGLELLAYFRNRAPLDDSGMPKDRFSAEMPDATLATLKIQPSEPRDSAVYFCASGLERTNQPQHFGDGTRLSIL.

V is TRBV28 and J is TRBJ1-4; TRBD1 agrees at 7 bases. The CDR3 has 14 residues. CDR1 is MDHEN and CDR2 is SYDVKM in the germline V gene. The V segment lost 8 bases and the J segment 7 bases; nucleotides outside the gene matches: 10. The DNA of the CDR3 is TGTGCCAGCGCAAACAGGGGTAAAGTTGAAAAACTGTTTTTT. Protein: CASANRGKVEKLFF.

Only one count was recorded for this clone. This chain connects TRBV6-5 to TRBJ2-7, with a tentative D call TRBD2 (5 bases). CDR3 length: 13 residues. The germline V gene encodes CDR1 MNHEY and CDR2 SVGAGI. The V and J ends lost 0 bases and 2 bases respectively, with 5 bases between them. As DNA, the CDR3 is TGTGCCAGCAGTTACTCCGGGGCCTACGAGCAGTACTTC. Residues: CASSYSGAYEQYF.

CDR3 sequence reads: CASSQDLRDTGELFF. The DNA of the CDR3 is TGCGCCAGCAGCCAAGATCTTCGCGACACCGGGGAGCTGTTTTTT. The V gene is TRBV4-1, the J gene TRBJ2-2, with D unresolved. V was pared by 0 bases and J by 3 bases, with 8 bases between. The CDR3 runs to 15 residues. Germline assignment: CDR1 MGHRA and CDR2 YSYEKL.

This clone was recorded once. The chain recombines TRBV30 with TRBJ1-1, with TRBD1 identical over 8 bases. From germline, CDR1 is GTSNPN and CDR2 SVGIG (reference sequence). The CDR3 extends over 11 amino acids. The junction had 2 bases not matched to a gene; V was cut back by 3 bases and J by 8 bases. The CDR3 nucleotides are TGTGCCTGGAGCCGACAGGGGGAAGCTTTCTTT. This gives the protein CAWSRQGEAFF. The full variable domain, with the rest looked up from reference TRBV30 and TRBJ1-1, is SQTIHQWPATLVQPVGSPLSLECTVEGTSNPNLYWYRQAAGRGLQLLFYSVGIGQISSEVPQNLSASRPQDRQFILSSKKLLLSDSGFYLCAWSRQGEAFFGQGTRLTVV.

This clone was seen just once. The CDR3 DNA follows: TGTGCCAGCAGCTTCCCACCTACCAATGAGCAGTTCTTC. Protein sequence: CASSFPPTNEQFF. The chain is built from TRBV7-6 and TRBJ2-1; D gene unclear. Germline V CDR1 and CDR2: SGHVS, FNYEAQ. The CDR3 is 13 amino acids. V dropped 3 bases and J dropped 6 bases, with 9 bases sitting between them. Drawing the rest from reference TRBV7-6 and TRBJ2-1, the complete variable domain is GAGVSQSPRYKVTKRGQDVALRCDPISGHVSLYWYRQALGQGPEFLTYFNYEAQQDKSGLPNDRFSAERPEGSISTLTIQRTEQRDSAMYRCASSFPPTNEQFFGPGTRLTVL.

This sequence joins TRBV15 and TRBJ2-7; 8 bases fit TRBD2. Germline CDR1 and CDR2: LNHNV and YYDKDF (reference sequence). The CDR3 consists of 13 residues. The J segment lost 6 bases and the V segment lost 1 base, leaving 2 bases of the junction unmatched. The CDR3 DNA sequence: TGTGCCACCAGCAGAGTGCGGGGGGCCGAGCAGTACTTC. Protein sequence: CATSRVRGAEQYF.

This clone was seen only a few times. The genes are TRBV11-2 and TRBJ1-2, with TRBD1 matching over 8 bases. CDR1 and CDR2 from the germline V gene are SGHAT and FQNNGV. The CDR3 contains 13 residues. Unmatched junction bases numbered 5, after V lost 5 bases and J lost 6 bases. The CDR3 sequence is CASSKDRAHGYTF. The CDR3 DNA is TGTGCCAGCAGCAAGGACAGGGCCCATGGCTACACCTTC.

The genes are TRBV7-9 and TRBJ2-1; perhaps TRBD2 as D (6 bases). Germline V gene lookup returns CDR1 SEHNR and CDR2 FQNEAQ (reference sequence). CDR3 length equals 14 residues. Trimming took 5 bases from V and 8 from J, leaving 16 bases between them. CDR3 protein: CASSHDRERDEQFF. The CDR3 DNA is TGTGCCAGCAGCCACGACCGGGAGCGCGATGAGCAGTTCTTC.

The chain employs TRBV18 and TRBJ1-1; TRBD1 is a possible D gene (6 bases). The CDR3 runs to 15 residues. The V end lost 6 bases, the J end lost 2 bases, and 16 bases lay between the germline ends. CDR1 is KGHSH, CDR2 LQKENI, per germline. Here the CDR3 reads CASSTSPGQNTEAFF. The CDR3, as DNA: TGTGCCAGCTCCACGAGCCCGGGACAAAACACTGAAGCTTTCTTT. The whole variable domain, filled in from reference TRBV18 and TRBJ1-1, reads NAGVMQNPRHLVRRRGQEARLRCSPMKGHSHVYWYRQLPEEGLKFMVYLQKENIIDESGMPKERFSAEFPKEGPSILRIQQVVRGDSAAYFCASSTSPGQNTEAFFGQGTRLTVV.

The V call is TRBV19, the J call TRBJ1-2; no definite D call. CDR3 length: 14 amino acids. Looked up from germline, CDR1 is LNHDA and CDR2 is SQIVND (reference sequence). V lost 3 bases and J 8 bases, leaving 16 bases between the germline ends. The CDR3, as DNA: TGTGCCAGTAGTATCCGGACGGCCGGAGGGGGCTACACCTTC. Translated, it gives CASSIRTAGGGYTF.

The genes are TRBV6-1 and TRBJ1-1; 9 bases are shared with TRBD1. CDR1 MNHNS and CDR2 SASEGT come from the germline V gene. The J segment lost 3 bases and the V segment lost 3 bases, leaving 2 bases of the junction unmatched. The CDR3 contains 14 residues. The CDR3 sequence is CASSERTGDTEAFF. In nucleotides, the CDR3 is TGTGCCAGCAGTGAGAGGACAGGGGACACTGAAGCTTTCTTT.

The rearrangement links TRBV28 to TRBJ1-2; D is possibly TRBD1 (5 bases). The CDR3 loop spans 14 amino acids. Deletions cut 8 bases from V and 3 bases from J, with 16 bases between. The germline CDR1 and CDR2 sequences are MDHEN and SYDVKM. DNA of the CDR3: TGTGCCAGCTCACCCGGGGGTGGGGACTATGGCTACACCTTC. Translation gives CASSPGGGDYGYTF.

This clone was recorded once. The chain carries TRBV5-4 and TRBJ2-7; a possible D gene is TRBD1 (6 bases). Germline V gene lookup returns CDR1 SGHNT and CDR2 YYREEE (reference sequence). V was pared by 3 bases and J by 5 bases, with 18 bases between. The CDR3 is 15 amino acids. CDR3 sequence (DNA): TGTGCCAGCAGCTCAGGGGCCAACCCGGAGCACGAGCAGTACTTC. Translating gives CASSSGANPEHEQYF.

V is TRBV9 and J is TRBJ2-3, with D possibly being TRBD1 (5 bases). V gave up 5 bases and J gave up 0 bases, with 13 bases separating them. This CDR3 is 15 amino acids long. Germline V lookup: CDR1 SGDLS, CDR2 YYNGEE. The CDR3 sequence: CASRARAESTDTQYF. DNA for the CDR3: TGTGCCAGCAGAGCCAGGGCGGAGAGCACAGATACGCAGTATTTT.

The chain uses TRBV21-1 and TRBJ1-2; the table gives TRBD1 as D, unverified against the DNA. TRBV21-1 is assigned pseudogene status. The CDR3 loop spans 14 amino acids. The CDR3 nucleotides are TGTGCCAGCAGCGAGGACAGATCCCGGTATGGCTACACCTTC. It encodes CASSEDRSRYGYTF.

This chain joins TRBV30 and TRBJ2-7; 8 bases map to TRBD2. The trim removed 1 base at V and 3 bases at J, leaving 14 bases unmatched. The CDR3 contains 17 residues. The germline V gene has CDR1 GTSNPN and CDR2 SVGIG (reference sequence). The CDR3 protein is CAWSGRGASRAIYEQYF. CDR3 nucleotides: TGTGCCTGGAGTGGGCGGGGGGCGTCCCGAGCTATCTACGAGCAGTACTTC.

V gene TRBV7-2 combines with J gene TRBJ2-7; possible D gene TRBD1, 6 bases. Deletions cut 2 bases from V and 4 bases from J, with 6 bases between. Germline loops: CDR1 SGHTA, CDR2 FQGNSA. This CDR3 has 12 residues. The CDR3 loop is CASSLTGYEQYF. CDR3 nucleotides: TGTGCCAGCAGCTTAACAGGGTACGAGCAGTACTTC.

V and J are TRBV5-4 and TRBJ1-2; 9 nucleotides align to TRBD1. The CDR3 is 17 amino acids. Germline assignment: CDR1 SGHNT and CDR2 YYREEE (reference sequence). With 4 bases clipped from V and 3 bases from J, the junction kept 13 bases outside the gene matches. This chain's CDR3 is CASSHGQGKSNYYGYTF. Here the CDR3 DNA reads TGTGCCAGCAGCCATGGACAGGGGAAATCTAACTACTATGGCTACACCTTC.

This sequence joins TRBV30 and TRBJ1-5; 10 nucleotides align to TRBD1. Germline V gene data show CDR1 as GTSNPN and CDR2 as SVGIG (reference sequence). V shed 2 bases and J 4 bases; nucleotides not matched to a gene: 2. The CDR3 is made up of 14 amino acids. The CDR3 coding sequence is TGTGCCTGGAGTCGGACAGGGGGAAATCAGCCCCAGCATTTT. The encoded protein is CAWSRTGGNQPQHF.

This rearrangement joins TRBV4-1 to TRBJ1-1; TRBD1 agrees at 7 bases. Trimming at V came to 4 bases and at J to 0 bases, leaving 5 bases not matched to a gene. CDR1 MGHRA and CDR2 YSYEKL come from the germline V gene. The CDR3 has 15 amino acids. The CDR3 DNA reads as TGCGCCAGCAGCCTCCGGGACAGCATGAACACTGAAGCTTTCTTT. Encoded protein: CASSLRDSMNTEAFF.